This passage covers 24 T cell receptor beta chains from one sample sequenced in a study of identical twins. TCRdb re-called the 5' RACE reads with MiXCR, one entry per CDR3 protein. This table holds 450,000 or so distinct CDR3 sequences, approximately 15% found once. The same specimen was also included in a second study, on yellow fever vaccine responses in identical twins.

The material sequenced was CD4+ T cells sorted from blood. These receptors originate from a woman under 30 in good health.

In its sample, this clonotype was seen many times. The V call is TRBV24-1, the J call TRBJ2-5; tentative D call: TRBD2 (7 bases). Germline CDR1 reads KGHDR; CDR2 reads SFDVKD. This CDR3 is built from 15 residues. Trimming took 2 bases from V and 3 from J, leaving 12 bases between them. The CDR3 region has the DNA TGTGCCACCAGTGATTCAGGGGAGGGCGAAGAGACCCAGTACTTC. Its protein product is CATSDSGEGEETQYF.

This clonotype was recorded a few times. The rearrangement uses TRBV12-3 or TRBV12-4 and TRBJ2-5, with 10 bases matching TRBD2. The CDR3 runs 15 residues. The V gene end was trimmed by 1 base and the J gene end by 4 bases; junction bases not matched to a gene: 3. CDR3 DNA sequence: TGTGCCAGCAGTTTAGTAGCTAGCGGGGGAGAGACCCAGTACTTC. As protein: CASSLVASGGETQYF.

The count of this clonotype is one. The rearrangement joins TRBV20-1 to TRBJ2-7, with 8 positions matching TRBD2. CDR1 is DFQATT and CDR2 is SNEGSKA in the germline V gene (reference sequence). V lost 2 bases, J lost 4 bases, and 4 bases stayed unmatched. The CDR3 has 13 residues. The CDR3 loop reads CSARLAGLYEQYF. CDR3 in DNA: TGCAGTGCTAGATTAGCGGGACTTTACGAGCAGTACTTC.

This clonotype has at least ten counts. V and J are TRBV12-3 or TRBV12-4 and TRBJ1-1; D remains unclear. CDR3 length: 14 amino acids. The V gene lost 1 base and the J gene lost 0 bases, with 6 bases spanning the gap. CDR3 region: CASSLVQMNTEAFF. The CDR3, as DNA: TGTGCCAGCAGTTTAGTTCAAATGAACACTGAAGCTTTCTTT.

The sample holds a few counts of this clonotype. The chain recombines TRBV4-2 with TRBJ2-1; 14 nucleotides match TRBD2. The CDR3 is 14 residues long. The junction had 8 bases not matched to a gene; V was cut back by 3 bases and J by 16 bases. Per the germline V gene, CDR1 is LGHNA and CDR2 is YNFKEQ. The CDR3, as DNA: TGTGCCAGCAGCCAGCGACTAGCGGGGGGGCTCCAATTCTTC. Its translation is CASSQRLAGGLQFF.

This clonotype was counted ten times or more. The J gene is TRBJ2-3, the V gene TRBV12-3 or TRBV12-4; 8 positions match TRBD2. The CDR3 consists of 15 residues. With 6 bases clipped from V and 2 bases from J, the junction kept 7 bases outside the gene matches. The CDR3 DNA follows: TGTGCCAGCAGACGGAGCGGGGGAGCCACAGATACGCAGTATTTT. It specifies CASRRSGGATDTQYF.

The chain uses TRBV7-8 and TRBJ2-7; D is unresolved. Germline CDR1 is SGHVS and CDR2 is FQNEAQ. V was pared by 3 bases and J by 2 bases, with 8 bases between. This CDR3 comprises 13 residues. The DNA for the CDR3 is TGTGCCAGCAGCTTTGTAGGACCCTACGAGCAGTACTTC. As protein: CASSFVGPYEQYF.

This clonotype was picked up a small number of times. CDR3 in amino acids: CASSLGQGARGANVLTF. The CDR3 coding sequence is TGTGCCAGCAGCTTGGGGCAGGGGGCGCGAGGGGCCAACGTCCTGACTTTC. This sequence joins TRBV5-5 and TRBJ2-6; 8 nucleotides align to TRBD1. V dropped 0 bases and J dropped 4; count of bases not matched to a gene: 6. CDR3 length equals 17 residues. Germline-derived CDR1 and CDR2 are SGHKS and YYEKEE (reference sequence).

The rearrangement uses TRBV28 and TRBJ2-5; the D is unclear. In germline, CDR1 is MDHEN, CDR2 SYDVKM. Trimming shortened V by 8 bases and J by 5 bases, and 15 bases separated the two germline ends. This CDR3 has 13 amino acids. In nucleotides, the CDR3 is TGTGCCAGCTGGGGAACTCTCGTTGAGACCCAGTACTTC. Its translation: CASWGTLVETQYF.

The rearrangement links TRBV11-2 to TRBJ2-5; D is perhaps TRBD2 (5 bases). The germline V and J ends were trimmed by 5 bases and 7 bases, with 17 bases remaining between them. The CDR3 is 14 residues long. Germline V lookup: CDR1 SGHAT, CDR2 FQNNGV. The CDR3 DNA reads TGTGCCAGCAGCGACGAGGGTCCTTTTGGGACCCAGTACTTC. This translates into CASSDEGPFGTQYF.

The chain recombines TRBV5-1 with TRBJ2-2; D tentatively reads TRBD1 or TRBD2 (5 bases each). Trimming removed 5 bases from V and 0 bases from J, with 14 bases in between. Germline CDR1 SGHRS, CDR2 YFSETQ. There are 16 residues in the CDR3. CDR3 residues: CASSQREQANTGELFF. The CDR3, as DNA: TGCGCCAGCAGTCAGAGGGAACAGGCGAACACCGGGGAGCTGTTTTTT.

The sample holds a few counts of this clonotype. CDR3 nucleotide sequence: TGTGCCAGCAGCTTAAGGCTAGCGGGGGGGCACACGCAGTATTTT. Encoded protein: CASSLRLAGGHTQYF. V usage is TRBV7-8 and J usage is TRBJ2-3; 12 positions match TRBD2. The V and J ends lost 2 bases and 9 bases, in that order; junction bases with no gene match: 6. Germline V lookup: CDR1 SGHVS, CDR2 FQNEAQ. The CDR3 is made up of 15 amino acids.

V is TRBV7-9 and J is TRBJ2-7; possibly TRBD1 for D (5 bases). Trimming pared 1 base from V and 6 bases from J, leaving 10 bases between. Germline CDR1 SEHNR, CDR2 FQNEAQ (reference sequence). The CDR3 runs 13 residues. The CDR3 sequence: CASSLGVGAEQYF. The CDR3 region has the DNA TGTGCCAGCAGCTTAGGAGTAGGGGCCGAGCAGTACTTC.

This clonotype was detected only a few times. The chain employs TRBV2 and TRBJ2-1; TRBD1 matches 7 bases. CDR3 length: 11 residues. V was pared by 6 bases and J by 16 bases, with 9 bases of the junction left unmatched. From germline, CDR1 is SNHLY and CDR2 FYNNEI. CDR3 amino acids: CASSADRENFF. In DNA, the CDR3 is TGTGCCAGCAGCGCCGACAGGGAAAATTTCTTC.

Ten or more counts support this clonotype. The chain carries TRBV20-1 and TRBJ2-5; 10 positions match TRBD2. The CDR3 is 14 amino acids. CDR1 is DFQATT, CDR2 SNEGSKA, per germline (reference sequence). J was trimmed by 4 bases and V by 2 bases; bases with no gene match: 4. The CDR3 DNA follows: TGCAGTGCTAGACCCAGCGGGAGGGGAGAGACCCAGTACTTC. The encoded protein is CSARPSGRGETQYF.

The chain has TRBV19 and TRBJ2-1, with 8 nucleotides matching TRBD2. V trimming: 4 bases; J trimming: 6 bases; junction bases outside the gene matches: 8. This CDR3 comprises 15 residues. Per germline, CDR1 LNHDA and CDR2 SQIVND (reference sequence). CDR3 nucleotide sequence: TGTGCCAGTAGTAGGAGCGGGAGCGGGGGCAATGAGCAGTTCTTC. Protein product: CASSRSGSGGNEQFF.

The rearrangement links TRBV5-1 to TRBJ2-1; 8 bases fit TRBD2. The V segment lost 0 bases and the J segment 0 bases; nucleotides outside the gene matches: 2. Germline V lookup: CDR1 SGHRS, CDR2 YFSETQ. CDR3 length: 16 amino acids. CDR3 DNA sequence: TGCGCCAGCAGCTTGGGAAGCGGGAGCTCCTACAATGAGCAGTTCTTC. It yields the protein CASSLGSGSSYNEQFF.

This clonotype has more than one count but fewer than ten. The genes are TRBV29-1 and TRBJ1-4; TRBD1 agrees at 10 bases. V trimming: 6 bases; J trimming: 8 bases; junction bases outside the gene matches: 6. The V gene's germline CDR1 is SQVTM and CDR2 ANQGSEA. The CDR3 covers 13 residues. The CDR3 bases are TGCAGCGTGAGGGGACAGGGGAAGGAAAAACTGTTTTTT. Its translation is CSVRGQGKEKLFF.

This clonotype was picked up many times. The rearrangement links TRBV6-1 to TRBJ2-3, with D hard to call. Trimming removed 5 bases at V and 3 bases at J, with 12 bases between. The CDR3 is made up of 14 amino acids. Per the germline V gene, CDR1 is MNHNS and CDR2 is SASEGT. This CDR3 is CASSPPGRTDTQYF. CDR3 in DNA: TGTGCCAGCAGTCCCCCTGGGCGGACAGATACGCAGTATTTT.

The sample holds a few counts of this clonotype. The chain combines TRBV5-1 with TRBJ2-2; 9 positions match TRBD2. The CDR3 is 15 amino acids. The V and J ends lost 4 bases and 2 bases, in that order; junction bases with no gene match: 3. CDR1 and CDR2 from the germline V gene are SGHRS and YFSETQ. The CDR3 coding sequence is TGCGCCAGCAGCCCTAGCGGGGCTAACACCGGGGAGCTGTTTTTT. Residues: CASSPSGANTGELFF.

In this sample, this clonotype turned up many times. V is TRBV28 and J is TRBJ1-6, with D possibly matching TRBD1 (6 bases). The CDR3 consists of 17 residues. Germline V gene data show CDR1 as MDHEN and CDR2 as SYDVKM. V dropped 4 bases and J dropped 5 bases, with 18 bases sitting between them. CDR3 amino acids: CASSSATGTLNNSPLHF. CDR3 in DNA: TGTGCCAGCAGTTCAGCCACCGGGACATTGAATAATTCACCCCTCCACTTT.

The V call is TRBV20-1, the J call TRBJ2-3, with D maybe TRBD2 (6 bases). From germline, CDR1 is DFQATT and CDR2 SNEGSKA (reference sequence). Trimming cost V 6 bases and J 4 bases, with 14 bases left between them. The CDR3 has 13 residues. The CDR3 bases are TGCAGTGCCAGACTAGGTGTATCAGATACGCAGTATTTT. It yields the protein CSARLGVSDTQYF.

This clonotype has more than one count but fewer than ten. The CDR3 loop reads CASSESGGAQPQHF. Written as DNA, the CDR3 is TGCGCCAGCAGTGAGTCGGGGGGGGCACAGCCCCAGCATTTT. The gene calls are TRBV10-2 and TRBJ1-5, with TRBD1 as a possible D gene (6 bases). The ends were cut back, 0 bases at V and 7 bases at J, with 10 bases in the middle. The CDR3 totals 14 residues. Germline V CDR1 and CDR2: WSHSY, SAAADI.

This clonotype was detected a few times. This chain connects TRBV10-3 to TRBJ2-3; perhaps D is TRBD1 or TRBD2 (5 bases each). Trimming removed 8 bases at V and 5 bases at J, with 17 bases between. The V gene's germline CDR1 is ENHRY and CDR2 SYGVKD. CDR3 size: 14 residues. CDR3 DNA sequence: TGTGCCATCCGTCGGGGACGTACTGGAGATACGCAGTATTTT. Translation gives CAIRRGRTGDTQYF.